This T cell receptor beta chain was identified in a study of Tregs in tolerant kidney transplant recipients. General study findings and limits: The small number of patients limits these findings pending further validation.

Recipients received nonmyeloablative bone marrow transplants from related graft donors, with transient mixed chimerism. Assay: immunoSEQ multiplex PCR; the TCRdb copy retains only in-frame clones and omits some. Its clone listing holds several thousand clones. A remark on this clone: Its matching antigen is unknown. Coverage ceases 3 residues before the CDR3 finishes, and the germline J gene fills in the end.

Germline V gives CDR1 SGHTA, CDR2 FQGTGA. The CDR3 runs 15 residues. V was clipped by 4 bases and J by 4 bases; unmatched bases: 2. Sequenced here: CD8+ T cells from blood (PBMCs), sampled 12 months after the transplant. The chain employs TRBV7-3 and TRBJ2-1, with 12 bases fitting TRBD2. The clonotype was recovered from a human patient who received a combined kidney and bone marrow transplant. Part of the T cell pool may stem from the graft donor. The CDR3 here is CASSSTSGSYNEQFF. CDR3 bases read: TGTGCCAGCAGCTCGACTAGCGGGAGTTACAATGAG.